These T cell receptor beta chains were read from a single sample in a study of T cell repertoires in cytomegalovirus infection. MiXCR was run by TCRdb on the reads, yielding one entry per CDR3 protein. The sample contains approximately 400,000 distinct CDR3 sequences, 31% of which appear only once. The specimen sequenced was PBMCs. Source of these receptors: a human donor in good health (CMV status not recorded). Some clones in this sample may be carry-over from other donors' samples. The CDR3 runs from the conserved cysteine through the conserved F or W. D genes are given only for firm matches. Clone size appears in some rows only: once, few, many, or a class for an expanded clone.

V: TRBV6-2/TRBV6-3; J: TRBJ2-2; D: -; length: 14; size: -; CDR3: CASNRGANTGELFF; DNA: TGTGCCAGCAATAGGGGCGCGAACACCGGGGAGCTGTTTTTT
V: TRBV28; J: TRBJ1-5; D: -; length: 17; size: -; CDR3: CASSQGGIPWGNQPQHF; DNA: TGTGCCAGCAGTCAAGGGGGGATTCCATGGGGCAATCAGCCCCAGCATTTT
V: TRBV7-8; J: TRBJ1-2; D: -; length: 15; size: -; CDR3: CSSSPMGGIDYGYTF; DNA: TGTTCCAGCAGCCCGATGGGAGGGATTGATTATGGCTACACCTTC
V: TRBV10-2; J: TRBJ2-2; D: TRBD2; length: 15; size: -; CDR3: CASLVAGATPGELFF; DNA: TGCGCCAGCCTAGTAGCGGGGGCCACCCCCGGGGAGCTGTTTTTT
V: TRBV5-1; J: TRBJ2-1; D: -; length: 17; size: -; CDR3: CARSLAVGGPLPYEPFF; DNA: TGCGCCAGAAGCTTGGCCGTTGGGGGGCCGTTGCCTTACGAGCCGTTCTTC
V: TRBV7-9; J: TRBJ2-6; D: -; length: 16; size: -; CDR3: CASSWDLTGGANVLTF; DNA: TGTGCCAGCAGCTGGGACCTGACCGGCGGGGCCAACGTCCTGACTTTC
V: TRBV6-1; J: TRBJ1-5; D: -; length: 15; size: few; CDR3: CATHPTGNSNQPQHF; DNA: TGTGCCACCCACCCGACCGGTAATAGCAATCAGCCCCAGCATTTT
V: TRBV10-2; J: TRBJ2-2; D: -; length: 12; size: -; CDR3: CASRTFTGELFF; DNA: TGCGCCAGCAGAACGTTCACCGGGGAGCTGTTTTTT
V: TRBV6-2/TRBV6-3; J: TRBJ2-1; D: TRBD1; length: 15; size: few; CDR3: CASSYSRTGGVEQFF; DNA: TGTGCCAGCAGTTACTCTCGGACAGGGGGGGTTGAGCAGTTCTTC
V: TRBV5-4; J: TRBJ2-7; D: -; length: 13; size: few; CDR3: CASSLLAGAEQYF; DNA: TGTGCCAGCAGCTTGCTCGCAGGGGCAGAGCAGTACTTC
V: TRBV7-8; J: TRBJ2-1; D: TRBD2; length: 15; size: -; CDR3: CASSTGTSGGPEQFF; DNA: TGTGCCAGCAGTACTGGGACTAGCGGGGGGCCTGAGCAGTTCTTC
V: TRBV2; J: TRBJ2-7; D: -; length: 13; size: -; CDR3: CASSWDASYEQYF; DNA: TGTGCCAGCAGTTGGGACGCCTCCTACGAGCAGTACTTC
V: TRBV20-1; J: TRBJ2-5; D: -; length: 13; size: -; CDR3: CSAPKGLGETQYF; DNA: TGCAGTGCTCCTAAGGGGCTCGGGGAGACCCAGTACTTC
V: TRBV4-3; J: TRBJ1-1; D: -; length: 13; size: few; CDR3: CASSQDPALEAFF; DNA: TGCGCCAGCAGCCAAGATCCGGCCCTTGAAGCTTTCTTT
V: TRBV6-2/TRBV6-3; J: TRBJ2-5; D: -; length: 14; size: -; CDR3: CASSHTASQETQYF; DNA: TGTGCCAGCAGTCACACGGCCTCCCAAGAGACCCAGTACTTC
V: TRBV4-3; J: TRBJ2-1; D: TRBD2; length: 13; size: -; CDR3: CASSQEGGNEQFF; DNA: TGCGCCAGCAGCCAAGAGGGAGGGAATGAGCAGTTCTTC
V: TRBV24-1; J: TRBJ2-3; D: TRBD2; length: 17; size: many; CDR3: CATSKRTSGREADTQYF; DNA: TGTGCCACCAGCAAACGGACTAGCGGGAGAGAAGCAGATACGCAGTATTTT
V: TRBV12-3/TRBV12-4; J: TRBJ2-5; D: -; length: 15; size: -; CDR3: CASSIMGGQQETQYF; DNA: TGTGCCAGCAGTATTATGGGGGGACAGCAAGAGACCCAGTACTTC
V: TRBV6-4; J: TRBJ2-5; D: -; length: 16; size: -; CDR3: CASSDTPPASLETQYF; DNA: TGTGCCAGCAGTGACACCCCTCCAGCTTCCTTGGAGACCCAGTACTTC
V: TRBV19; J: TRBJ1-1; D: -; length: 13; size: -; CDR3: CASEPGGNTEAFF; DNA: TGTGCCAGTGAACCCGGGGGGAACACTGAAGCTTTCTTT
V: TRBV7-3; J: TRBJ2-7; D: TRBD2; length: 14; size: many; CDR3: CASSEAGGSYEQYF; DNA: TGTGCCAGCAGCGAAGCGGGGGGCTCCTACGAGCAGTACTTC
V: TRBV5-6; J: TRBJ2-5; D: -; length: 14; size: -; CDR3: CASSGGSALETQYF; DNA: TGTGCCAGCAGTGGGGGGAGTGCCTTGGAGACCCAGTACTTC
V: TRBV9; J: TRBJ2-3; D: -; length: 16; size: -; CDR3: CASSVGGDPSTDTQYF; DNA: TGTGCCAGCAGCGTAGGAGGGGACCCCTCCACAGATACGCAGTATTTT
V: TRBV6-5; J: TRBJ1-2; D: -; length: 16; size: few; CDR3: CASSYYKRTGQTGYTF; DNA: TGTGCCAGCAGTTACTACAAGCGCACTGGGCAGACTGGCTACACCTTC
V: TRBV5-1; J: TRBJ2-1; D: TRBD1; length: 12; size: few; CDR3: CASSKGAQEQFF; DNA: TGCGCCAGCAGCAAGGGGGCACAGGAGCAGTTCTTC
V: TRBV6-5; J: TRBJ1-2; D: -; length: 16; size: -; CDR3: CASSFAVGGRDYGYTF; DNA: TGTGCCAGCAGTTTCGCCGTCGGGGGCAGGGACTATGGCTACACCTTC
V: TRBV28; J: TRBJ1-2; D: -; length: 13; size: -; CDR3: CASSSPRVNGYTF; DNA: TGTGCCAGCAGTTCCCCCCGGGTTAATGGCTACACCTTC
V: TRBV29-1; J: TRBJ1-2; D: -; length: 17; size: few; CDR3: CSVEDKSEQGGKYGYTF; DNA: TGCAGCGTTGAAGATAAATCGGAACAGGGAGGGAAATATGGCTACACCTTC
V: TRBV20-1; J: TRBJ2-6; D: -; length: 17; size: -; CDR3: CSAPRARVGSGANVLTF; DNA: TGCAGTGCCCCACGTGCCAGGGTGGGATCTGGGGCCAACGTCCTGACTTTC
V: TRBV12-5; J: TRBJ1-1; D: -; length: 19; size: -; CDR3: CASGLVRSGTAGVNTEAFF; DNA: TGTGCTAGTGGTTTGGTACGGTCCGGAACAGCTGGGGTTAACACTGAAGCTTTCTTT
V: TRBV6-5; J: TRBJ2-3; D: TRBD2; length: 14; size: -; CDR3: CASSPGLGLPTQYF; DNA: TGTGCCAGCAGCCCGGGACTAGGGTTGCCTACGCAGTATTTT
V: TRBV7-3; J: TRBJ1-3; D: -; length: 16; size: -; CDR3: CASSLGPQGSGNTIYF; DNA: TGTGCCAGCAGCTTGGGTCCACAGGGATCAGGAAACACCATATATTTT
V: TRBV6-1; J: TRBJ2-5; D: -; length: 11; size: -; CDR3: CASCERETQYF; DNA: TGTGCCAGCTGTGAACGAGAGACCCAGTACTTC
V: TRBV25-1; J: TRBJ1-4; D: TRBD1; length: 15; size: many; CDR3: CASSLRGPGTEKLFF; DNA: TGTGCCAGCAGTCTCAGGGGGCCGGGGACTGAAAAACTGTTTTTT
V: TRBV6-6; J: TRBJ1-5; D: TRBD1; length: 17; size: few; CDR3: CASSSSGTGVRNQPQHF; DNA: TGTGCCAGCAGTTCTTCCGGGACAGGGGTTCGTAATCAGCCCCAGCATTTT
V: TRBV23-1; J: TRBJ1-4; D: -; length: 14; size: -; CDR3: CASSQSAVGEKLFF; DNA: TGCGCCAGCAGTCAATCAGCCGTCGGGGAAAAACTGTTTTTT
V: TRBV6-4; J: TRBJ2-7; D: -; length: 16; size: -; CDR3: CASSECRTGNSYEQYF; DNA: TGTGCCAGCAGTGAATGTCGGACGGGTAACTCCTACGAGCAGTACTTC
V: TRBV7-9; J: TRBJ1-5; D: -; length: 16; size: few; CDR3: CASSHAGLSSNQPQHF; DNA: TGTGCCAGCAGCCACGCGGGACTATCTAGCAATCAGCCCCAGCATTTT
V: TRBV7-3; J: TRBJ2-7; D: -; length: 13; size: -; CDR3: CASSLNPQTEQYF; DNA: TGTGCCAGCAGCTTAAACCCCCAAACCGAGCAGTACTTC
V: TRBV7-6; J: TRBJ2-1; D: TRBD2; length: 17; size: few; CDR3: CASSLGVGSGGAIEQFF; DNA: TGTGCCAGCAGCTTAGGAGTTGGTAGCGGGGGGGCTATTGAGCAGTTCTTC
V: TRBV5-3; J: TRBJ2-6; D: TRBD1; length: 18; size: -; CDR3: CASSLGTGTGTGANVLTF; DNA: TGTGCCAGCAGCTTGGGCACCGGGACAGGGACTGGGGCCAACGTCCTGACTTTC
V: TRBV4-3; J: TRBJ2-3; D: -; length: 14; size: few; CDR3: CASSQEAITDTQYF; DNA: TGCGCCAGCAGCCAAGAGGCCATCACAGATACGCAGTATTTT
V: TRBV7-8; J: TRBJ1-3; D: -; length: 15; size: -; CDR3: CASSLVKDSGNTIYF; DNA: TGTGCCAGCAGCTTAGTGAAGGACTCTGGAAACACCATATATTTT
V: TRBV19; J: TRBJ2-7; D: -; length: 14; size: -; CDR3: CASSMGQGSYEQYF; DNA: TGTGCCAGTAGTATGGGTCAGGGATCCTACGAGCAGTACTTC
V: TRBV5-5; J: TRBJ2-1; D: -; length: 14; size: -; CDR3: CASSLVPPGNEQFF; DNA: TGTGCCAGCAGCTTGGTTCCCCCTGGCAATGAGCAGTTCTTC
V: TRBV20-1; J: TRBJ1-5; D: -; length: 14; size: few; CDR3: CSAHRPGTNQPQHF; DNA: TGCAGTGCTCACCGGCCCGGGACCAATCAGCCCCAGCATTTT